The entry below describes one T cell receptor beta chain. What it binds is unknown. PCR was performed using 60 Vbeta and 13 Jbeta primers. Only in-frame clones appear in the TCRdb table, and some are missing; sequencing was by immunoSEQ multiplex PCR. The profile shows fewer than 200,000 clones, approximately 80% of them singletons. These data come from a study of cytomegalovirus exposure and HLA in healthy donors. Donors in the study were healthy people who gave bone marrow. Whole-study findings and limits: DRB1 showed the most TCR associations and HLA-C the fewest in a later analysis, as rates varied by HLA locus.

The germline CDR1 and CDR2 sequences are SGHDN and FVKESK. The CDR3 is 14 residues long. J gave up 6 bases and V 4 bases, and 5 bases lay outside the gene matches. The origin of this receptor is a man in his 60s in good health and CMV-seronegative. The chain combines TRBV14 with TRBJ2-2; TRBD1 matches 7 bases. Sequenced material: PBMCs. CDR3 in amino acids: CASSLRTGSGELFF. The CDR3 bases are TGTGCCAGCAGCCTCCGGACAGGTTCCGGGGAGCTGTTTTTT.